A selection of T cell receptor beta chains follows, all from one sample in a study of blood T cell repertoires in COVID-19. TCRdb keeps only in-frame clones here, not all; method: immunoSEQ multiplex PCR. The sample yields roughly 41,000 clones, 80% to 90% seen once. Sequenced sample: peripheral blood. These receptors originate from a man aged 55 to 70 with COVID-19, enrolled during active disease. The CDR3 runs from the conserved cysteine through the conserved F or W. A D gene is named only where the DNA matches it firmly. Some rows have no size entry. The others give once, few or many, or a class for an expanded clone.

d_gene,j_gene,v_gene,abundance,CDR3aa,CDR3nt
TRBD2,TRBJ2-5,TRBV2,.,CASSGGSPREGQYF,TGTGCCAGCAGCGGGGGCTCACCCCGGGAGGGCCAGTACTTC
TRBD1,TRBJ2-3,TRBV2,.,CASSQGQGTDTQYF,TGTGCCAGCAGTCAAGGACAGGGCACAGATACGCAGTATTTT
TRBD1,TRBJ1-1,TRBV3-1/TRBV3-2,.,CASSSGQGGEAFF,TGTGCCAGCAGCTCCGGACAGGGTGGTGAAGCTTTCTTT
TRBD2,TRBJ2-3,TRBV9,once,CASSPRVSGGGDTQYF,TGTGCCAGCAGCCCTCGGGTTAGCGGGGGAGGAGATACGCAGTATTTT
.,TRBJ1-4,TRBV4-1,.,CASSQFRQAFEKLFF,TGCGCCAGCAGCCAATTTCGACAGGCCTTTGAAAAACTGTTTTTT
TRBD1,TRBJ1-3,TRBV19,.,CASSRGFSGNTIYF,TGTGCCAGTAGCAGGGGGTTCTCTGGAAACACCATATATTTT
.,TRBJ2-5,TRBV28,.,CASSLGLGETQYF,TGTGCCAGCAGTTTGGGGCTTGGAGAGACCCAGTACTTC
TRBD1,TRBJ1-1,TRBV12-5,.,CASGLGQANTEAFF,TGTGCTAGTGGACTAGGACAGGCGAACACTGAAGCTTTCTTT
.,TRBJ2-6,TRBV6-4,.,CASSSRPGAANVLTF,TGTGCCAGCAGCTCGAGGCCAGGGGCTGCCAACGTCCTGACTTTC
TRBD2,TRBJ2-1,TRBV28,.,CASSPPRGSSGRVEQFF,TGTGCCAGCAGTCCCCCCCGGGGATCTAGCGGGAGGGTTGAGCAGTTCTTC
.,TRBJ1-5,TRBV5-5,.,CASSLVQGDNQPQHF,TGTGCCAGCAGCTTGGTACAGGGCGACAATCAGCCCCAGCATTTT
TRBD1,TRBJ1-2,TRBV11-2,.,CASSLAGGSTGYTF,TGTGCCAGCAGCTTAGCAGGGGGCTCGACAGGCTACACCTTC
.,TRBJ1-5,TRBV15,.,CATSREGGARGNQPQHF,TGTGCCACCAGCAGAGAGGGGGGGGCGAGGGGCAATCAGCCCCAGCATTTT
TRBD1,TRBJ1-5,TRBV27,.,CASSSGQGNQPQHF,TGTGCCAGCAGTTCGGGACAGGGCAATCAGCCCCAGCATTTT
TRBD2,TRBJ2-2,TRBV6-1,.,CASSERASGRVGELFF,TGTGCCAGCAGTGAAAGGGCTAGCGGGAGGGTCGGGGAGCTGTTTTTT
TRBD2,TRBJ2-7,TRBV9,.,CASSGREGGEQYF,TGTGCCAGCAGCGGCAGGGAGGGTGGCGAGCAGTACTTC
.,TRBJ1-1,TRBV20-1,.,CSASAGTEAFF,TGCAGTGCTAGCGCGGGGACTGAAGCTTTCTTT
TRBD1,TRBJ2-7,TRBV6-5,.,CASRYRGARDEQYF,TGTGCCAGCCGCTACAGGGGCGCAAGGGACGAGCAGTACTTC
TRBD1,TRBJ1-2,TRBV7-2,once,CASRQGINGYTF,TGTGCCAGCAGACAGGGGATAAATGGCTACACCTTC
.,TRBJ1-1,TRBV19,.,CASRNREGNTEAFF,TGTGCCAGTAGGAACAGGGAAGGGAACACTGAAGCTTTCTTT
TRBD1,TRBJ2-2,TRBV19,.,CASRTGDANTGELFF,TGTGCCAGCCGGACAGGGGACGCGAACACCGGGGAGCTGTTTTTT
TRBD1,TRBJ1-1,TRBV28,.,CASRRPDRGANTEAFF,TGTGCCAGCAGACGACCGGACAGGGGGGCGAACACTGAAGCTTTCTTT
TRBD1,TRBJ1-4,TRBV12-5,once,CASGLGQGDEKLFF,TGTGCTAGTGGCCTCGGACAGGGCGATGAAAAACTGTTTTTT
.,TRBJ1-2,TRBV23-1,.,CAIPPRGGYGYTF,TGCGCCATTCCCCCCCGCGGGGGCTATGGCTACACCTTC
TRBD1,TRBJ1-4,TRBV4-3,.,CASSQGQQGDEKLFF,TGCGCCAGCAGCCAAGGGCAACAGGGGGACGAAAAACTGTTTTTT
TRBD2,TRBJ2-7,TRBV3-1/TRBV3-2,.,CASSQILAGTSSTYEQYF,TGTGCCAGCAGCCAGATCTTAGCCGGGACTAGCTCCACCTACGAGCAGTACTTC
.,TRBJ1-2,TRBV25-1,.,CASSEDSGYTF,TGTGCCAGCAGTGAGGACAGTGGCTACACCTTC
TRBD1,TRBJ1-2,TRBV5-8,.,CASSFRDRGGGYTF,TGTGCCAGCAGCTTTCGGGACAGGGGCGGCGGCTACACCTTC
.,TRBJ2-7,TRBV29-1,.,CSVGRGHNYEQYF,TGCAGCGTTGGTCGGGGACATAATTACGAGCAGTACTTC
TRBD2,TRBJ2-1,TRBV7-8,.,CASKGTSGRNEQFF,TGTGCCAGCAAGGGGACTAGCGGTCGGAATGAGCAGTTCTTC